The clone carrying this T cell receptor beta chain showed up just once. Trimming removed 0 bases at V and 0 bases at J, with 7 bases between. CDR3 size: 15 residues. The germline gives CDR1 SGHDT, CDR2 YYEEEE. These data belong to a study of blood T cell repertoires in COVID-19. Whole-study context: The United States, Italy and Spain supplied acute and convalescent COVID-19 samples. The analysed material was cDNA or gDNA that came from T cells, B-cell-depleted T cells, or PBMCs.

As originally analysed: Scientists estimated how many nucleated cells there were by amplifying reference gene primers. Sequencing used immunoSEQ multiplex PCR; TCRdb keeps in-frame clones, though not all of them. V and J calls and clone size follow that table, whereas D and trimming were derived from the DNA. The table includes about 83,000 clones, roughly 88% detected once. This TCR was sampled from a man aged 50 or older with active COVID-19. V and J are TRBV5-6 and TRBJ1-3; D is unresolved. The specimen was peripheral blood. CDR3 amino acids: CASSLGRFSGNTIYF. The CDR3 bases are TGTGCCAGCAGCTTGGGCCGGTTCTCTGGAAACACCATATATTTT.